These 12 T cell receptor beta chains were all obtained from the same sample, sequenced in a study of neurological immune-mediated disorders. Via MiXCR, TCRdb re-called the 5' RACE reads, giving one row per CDR3 protein. The table includes around 69,000 distinct CDR3 sequences, 3% to 4% detected once. The sample consisted of PBMCs. The receptor source for this set is a middle-aged man with multiple sclerosis.

This clonotype was observed many times. The V gene is TRBV5-1, the J gene TRBJ2-1; the D is unclear. V was pared by 1 base and J by 2 bases, with 7 bases between. From germline, CDR1 is SGHRS and CDR2 YFSETQ. The CDR3 has 14 amino acids. CDR3 region: CASSLSPTYNEQFF. The CDR3 region has the DNA TGCGCCAGCAGCTTGAGTCCCACCTACAATGAGCAGTTCTTC. Filled out from reference TRBV5-1 and TRBJ2-1, the complete variable domain reads KAGVTQTPRYLIKTRGQQVTLSCSPISGHRSVSWYQQTPGQGLQFLFEYFSETQRNKGNFPGRFSGRQFSNSRSEMNVSTLELGDSALYLCASSLSPTYNEQFFGPGTRLTVL.

This clonotype has at least ten counts. The rearrangement links TRBV12-3 or TRBV12-4 to TRBJ1-5; D is unclear. Trimming cost V 0 bases and J 4 bases, with 7 bases left between them. The CDR3 spans 14 residues. The CDR3 is CASSLAEGNQPQHF. CDR3 sequence (DNA): TGTGCCAGCAGTTTAGCTGAAGGTAATCAGCCCCAGCATTTT.

This clonotype showed up just a few times. A junction end diverges from the germline sequence, so it may reflect a read error. V usage is TRBV6-5 and J usage is TRBJ2-5; D might be TRBD1 or TRBD2, each matching 5 bases. The CDR3 is 13 amino acids. Germline loops: CDR1 MNHEY, CDR2 SVGAGI. CDR3 bases: TGTGTCAGCACATCACCGAGGGGAGAGACCCAGTACTTC. Translation: CVSTSPRGETQYF.

This clonotype was counted ten times or more. This chain uses TRBV12-3 or TRBV12-4 with TRBJ2-2; 7 bases line up with TRBD2. Trimming removed 2 bases from V and 5 bases from J; junction bases left unmatched: 5. CDR3 length equals 15 residues. The CDR3 nucleotides read TGTGCCAGCAGTTTAATAGGACTAGGGACCGGGGAGCTGTTTTTT. Translation gives CASSLIGLGTGELFF.

This clonotype was observed at least ten times. The rearrangement joins TRBV20-1 to TRBJ1-1, with D possibly being TRBD1 (6 bases). Between the trimmed V and J ends, which lost 5 bases and 6 bases, there was a span of 13 bases. Germline V gene sequence: CDR1 DFQATT, CDR2 SNEGSKA (reference sequence). This CDR3 has 12 amino acids. The CDR3 bases are TGCAGTGCTGGGGGGGGGGGCCCTGAAGCTTTCTTT. Its protein is CSAGGGGPEAFF.

At least ten counts were recorded for this clonotype. The CDR3 coding sequence is TGTGCCAGCAGTGAAAAGGGAATCAACGAGCAGTACTTC. Translated, it gives CASSEKGINEQYF. The chain carries TRBV2 and TRBJ2-7; D is unresolved. This CDR3 has 13 residues. Germline lookup yields CDR1 SNHLY and CDR2 FYNNEI. With 2 bases removed from V and 5 bases from J, the gap between germline ends came to 10 bases.

This clonotype has ten or more counts. The chain links TRBV29-1 to TRBJ1-2, with D unclear. Germline values: CDR1 SQVTM, CDR2 ANQGSEA. CDR3 length: 13 residues. The V end was cut by 3 bases, the J end by 2 bases, with 10 bases between. This CDR3 reads CSVESAANYGYTF. The CDR3 DNA reads TGCAGCGTTGAGTCGGCAGCCAACTATGGCTACACCTTC.

This clonotype has ten or more counts. CDR3 coding DNA: TGCGCCAGCAGCTTGGGAGGCTCTGCAGATACGCAGTATTTT. Protein: CASSLGGSADTQYF. This chain joins TRBV5-1 and TRBJ2-3; D is unclear. In germline, CDR1 is SGHRS, CDR2 YFSETQ. The ends were cut back, 0 bases at V and 4 bases at J, with 9 bases in the middle. The CDR3 sequence is 14 residues long.

This clonotype has at least ten counts. This rearrangement joins TRBV20-1 to TRBJ2-5; 12 nucleotides agree with TRBD2. Germline V gene lookup returns CDR1 DFQATT and CDR2 SNEGSKA (reference sequence). The CDR3 has 15 residues. V trimming: 2 bases; J trimming: 4 bases; junction bases outside the gene matches: 5. CDR3 in amino acids: CSARRLAGELETQYF. Written as DNA, the CDR3 is TGCAGTGCTAGACGACTAGCGGGAGAATTAGAGACCCAGTACTTC.

This clonotype was found many times. The chain employs TRBV20-1 and TRBJ2-3; no reliable D call. There are 14 residues in the CDR3. From germline, CDR1 is DFQATT and CDR2 SNEGSKA (reference sequence). Trimming pared 2 bases from V and 0 bases from J, leaving 9 bases between. The CDR3 here is CSARPPGSTDTQYF. The DNA of the CDR3 is TGCAGTGCTAGACCCCCGGGTAGCACAGATACGCAGTATTTT.

As concerns this clonotype: This may stem from a read error, because a much larger clone lies one nucleotide away. The chain carries TRBV7-2 and TRBJ1-1; D gene unclear. The CDR3 loop spans 14 amino acids. The V gene lost 3 bases and the J gene lost 1 base, with 9 bases spanning the gap. Germline V gene sequence: CDR1 SGHTA, CDR2 FQGNSA. In nucleotides, the CDR3 is TGTGCCAGCAGCTTCTTTAACAAGAACACTGAAGCTTTCTTT. Translated: CASSFFNKNTEAFF.

The table lists this clonotype with many counts. The chain recombines TRBV7-2 with TRBJ2-1; D may be TRBD1 (6 bases). V was pared by 3 bases and J by 7 bases, with 13 bases between. Germline V lookup: CDR1 SGHTA, CDR2 FQGNSA. The CDR3 is 14 residues long. CDR3 nucleotides: TGTGCCAGCAGCTTTACAGGGTACGGTAATGAGCAGTTCTTC. Translated, it gives CASSFTGYGNEQFF.